This entry lists 16 T cell receptor beta chains sequenced from one sample in a study of regulatory T cells in long-lasting Graves disease. The time point here: newly diagnosed GD, antithyroid drugs for less than 3 months. The authors made the TCR library using RNA they extracted from PBMCs. Both iRepertoire HTBI primers and Arm-PCR of CDR3 regions were used to build the TCR beta libraries. Using its own MiXCR run on the multiplex PCR reads, TCRdb lists one record per CDR3 protein. In the table there are some 350,000 distinct CDR3 sequences, about 16% of which are singletons. These records were also assigned to another study, of T cells in Graves' hyperthyroidism and ophthalmopathy.

Sample: peripheral blood mononuclear cells (PBMCs), taken at new diagnosis, from a patient treated with antithyroid drugs. These receptors originate from a woman aged 18-35 years with Graves disease.

This clonotype came up many times. The rearrangement links TRBV20-1 to TRBJ2-1; 8 bases fit TRBD2. The CDR3 has 14 residues. Looked up from germline, CDR1 is DFQATT and CDR2 is SNEGSKA (reference sequence). Trimming took 5 bases from V and 7 from J; bases not matched to a gene: 10. The CDR3 loop is CSAASSGSSNEQFF. CDR3 DNA: TGCAGTGCTGCCAGCAGCGGGAGTTCAAATGAGCAGTTCTTC.

This clonotype was seen repeatedly, ten times or more. The chain recombines TRBV5-1 with TRBJ2-1, with unresolved D. Trimming removed 4 bases from V and 7 bases from J, with 12 bases in between. The CDR3 runs 13 residues. Germline V CDR1 and CDR2: SGHRS, YFSETQ. Here the CDR3 DNA reads TGCGCCAGCAGCCCGACGGCGTTGAATGAGCAGTTCTTC. It specifies CASSPTALNEQFF.

This clonotype has a count of ten or more. This rearrangement joins TRBV11-2 to TRBJ1-2, with TRBD1 as a possible D gene (6 bases). Trimming cost V 4 bases and J 6 bases, with 15 bases left between them. Germline CDR1 reads SGHAT; CDR2 reads FQNNGV. This CDR3 spans 14 amino acids. The CDR3 nucleotides read TGTGCCAGCAGCTACCCCCCAGGGGAGGATGGCTACACCTTC. It codes for CASSYPPGEDGYTF. Full variable domain (outside the CDR3, taken from reference TRBV11-2 and TRBJ1-2): EAGVAQSPRYKIIEKRQSVAFWCNPISGHATLYWYQQILGQGPKLLIQFQNNGVVDDSQLPKDRFSAERLKGVDSTLKIQPAKLEDSAVYLCASSYPPGEDGYTFGSGTRLTVV.

At least ten counts were recorded for this clonotype. This may come from a read error, since a much larger clone is one base off. The V gene is TRBV9, the J gene TRBJ1-1; D ambiguous. V lost 0 bases, J lost 1 base, and 4 bases lay in between. The germline gives CDR1 SGDLS, CDR2 YYNGEE. The CDR3 sequence is 13 residues long. The DNA of the CDR3 is TGTGCCAGCAGCGTAGGGGCGAACACTGAAGCTTTCTTT. Protein product: CASSVGANTEAFF.

This clonotype has ten or more counts. The DNA of the CDR3 is TGTGCCAGCAGCAAACCCCCCGGGACAGCTAATGAGCAGTTCTTC. Protein product: CASSKPPGTANEQFF. V is TRBV12-3 or TRBV12-4 and J is TRBJ2-1, with TRBD1 identical over 7 bases. The J segment lost 7 bases and the V segment lost 6 bases, leaving 12 bases of the junction unmatched. The CDR3 runs 15 residues.

This clonotype has only a few counts. This may be a read error, as it is one base from a much larger clone. The genes are TRBV18 and TRBJ2-1; 10 bases line up with TRBD2. This CDR3 has 16 residues. From germline, CDR1 is KGHSH and CDR2 LQKENI. As DNA, the CDR3 is TGTGTCAGCTCACCACCCGGGACTAGCGCCTACAATGAGCAGTTCTTC. Protein product: CVSSPPGTSAYNEQFF.

This clonotype was counted many times. The gene calls are TRBV28 and TRBJ1-1; 8 bases map to TRBD1. The CDR3 totals 15 residues. With V trimmed by 5 bases and J by 5 bases, 10 bases remained unmatched. Germline assignment: CDR1 MDHEN and CDR2 SYDVKM. This CDR3 is CASSPPGTGSTEAFF. The DNA for the CDR3 is TGTGCCAGCAGTCCTCCCGGGACAGGCTCAACTGAAGCTTTCTTT.

The chain links TRBV7-9 to TRBJ2-2; 9 bases are shared with TRBD1. The CDR3 has 19 residues. The V segment lost 3 bases and the J segment 4 bases; nucleotides outside the gene matches: 15. Germline lookup yields CDR1 SEHNR and CDR2 FQNEAQ (reference sequence). CDR3 protein: CASSFLTTGGLGATGELFF. The CDR3 DNA reads TGTGCCAGCAGCTTCCTAACTACAGGGGGCTTAGGGGCCACCGGGGAGCTGTTTTTT.

Ten or more counts support this clonotype. The chain employs TRBV19 and TRBJ2-1; 16 bases map to TRBD2. Trimming took 2 bases from V and 6 from J; bases not matched to a gene: 19. The CDR3 has 22 residues. Germline V CDR1 and CDR2: LNHDA, SQIVND (reference sequence). Written as DNA, the CDR3 is TGTGCCAGTAGTATAAACCTCGGGACTAGCGGGAGGGCCCCCGCCCGGATCAATGAGCAGTTCTTC. Translating it yields CASSINLGTSGRAPARINEQFF.

This sequence joins TRBV27 and TRBJ2-7; D call uncertain. V was cut by 11 bases and J by 7 bases, with 21 bases left in between. This CDR3 is built from 13 residues. CDR1 is MNHEY and CDR2 is SMNVEV in the germline V gene (reference sequence). The CDR3 sequence: CAASQSSLREQYF. CDR3 bases: TGTGCCGCAAGCCAATCCTCCTTACGGGAGCAGTACTTC.

In its sample, this clonotype was seen many times. The chain combines TRBV7-9 with TRBJ2-1; D unresolved. Trimming shortened V by 1 base and J by 10 bases, and 11 bases separated the two germline ends. This CDR3 comprises 13 residues. Germline V gives CDR1 SEHNR, CDR2 FQNEAQ (reference sequence). The DNA for the CDR3 is TGTGCCAGCAGCTTAGGAAGCGCTCAAGAGCAGTTCTTC. Translating it yields CASSLGSAQEQFF.

This clonotype was found a few times. The genes are TRBV24-1 and TRBJ1-5, with D perhaps matching TRBD1 (5 bases). V was clipped by 9 bases and J by 2 bases, with 16 bases between them. The CDR3 spans 15 residues. Germline assignment: CDR1 KGHDR and CDR2 SFDVKD. The CDR3 here is CATLAAGAGNQPQHF. Written as DNA, the CDR3 is TGTGCCACCCTTGCCGCCGGGGCGGGCAATCAGCCCCAGCATTTT.

This clonotype was seen a handful of times. The rearrangement links TRBV12-3 or TRBV12-4 to TRBJ2-3; D ambiguous. The CDR3 sequence is 11 residues long. Trimming cost V 6 bases and J 5 bases, with 6 bases left between them. The CDR3 protein is CASRSRDTQYF. DNA for the CDR3: TGTGCCAGCAGGAGTCGAGATACGCAGTATTTT.

This clonotype was found a few times. The chain carries TRBV6-2 or TRBV6-3 and TRBJ1-1; no reliable D call. CDR3 length: 12 amino acids. Germline V lookup: CDR1 MNHEY, CDR2 SVGEGT. Trimming shortened V by 10 bases and J by 5 bases, and 14 bases separated the two germline ends. The CDR3 DNA reads as TGTGCCACCAAGATGGGAAGGACTGAAGCTTTCTTT. Its protein is CATKMGRTEAFF.

The chain is built from TRBV11-2 and TRBJ2-1, with D perhaps TRBD1 or TRBD2 (5 bases each). Trimming removed 0 bases from V and 4 bases from J, with 13 bases in between. The CDR3 is 16 residues long. From germline, CDR1 is SGHAT and CDR2 FQNNGV. DNA for the CDR3: TGTGCCAGCAGCTTAGAAATGGGGGAGATGTACAATGAGCAGTTCTTC. Residues: CASSLEMGEMYNEQFF.

This clonotype came up a few times. The chain has TRBV10-2 and TRBJ2-7; TRBD1 or TRBD2 may be the D gene (5 bases each). CDR1 and CDR2 (germline): WSHSY, SAAADI. V was cut by 3 bases and J by 0 bases, with 9 bases left in between. The CDR3 has 14 residues. CDR3 sequence (DNA): TGCGCCAGCAGTGACGGGGCTCTCTCCTACGAGCAGTACTTC. This gives the protein CASSDGALSYEQYF.